The entry below describes one T cell receptor beta chain. These data belong to a study of tumor-infiltrating lymphocytes in localized non-small cell lung cancer. Here immunoSEQ multiplex PCR was the method, and the copy in TCRdb shows in-frame clones only, minus some. The sample gives about 3,800 clones, 66% of which show up once; approximately 15% is in the top ten. The CDR3 is made up of 12 amino acids. V lost 7 bases to trimming and J lost 4 bases, with 9 bases between them. From germline, CDR1 is SEHNR and CDR2 FQNEAQ (reference sequence). The sample comprised uninvolved lung tissue not adjacent to the tumor. V is TRBV7-9 and J is TRBJ2-3; D unclear. The sequence was obtained from a human donor with non-small cell lung cancer. DNA of the CDR3: TGTGCCAGCACCTCCAGCCCAGATACGCAGTATTTT. The encoded protein is CASTSSPDTQYF.